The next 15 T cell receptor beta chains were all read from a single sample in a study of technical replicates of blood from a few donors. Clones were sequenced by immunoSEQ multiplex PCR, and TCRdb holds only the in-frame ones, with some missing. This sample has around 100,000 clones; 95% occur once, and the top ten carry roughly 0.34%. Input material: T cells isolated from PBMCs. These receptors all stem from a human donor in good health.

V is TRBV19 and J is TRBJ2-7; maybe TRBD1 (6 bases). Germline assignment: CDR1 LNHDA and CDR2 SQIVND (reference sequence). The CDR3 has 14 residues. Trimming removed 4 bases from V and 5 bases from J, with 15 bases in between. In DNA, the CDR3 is TGTGCCAGTAGTACCAACAGGGAGATCCACGAGCAGTACTTC. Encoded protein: CASSTNREIHEQYF.

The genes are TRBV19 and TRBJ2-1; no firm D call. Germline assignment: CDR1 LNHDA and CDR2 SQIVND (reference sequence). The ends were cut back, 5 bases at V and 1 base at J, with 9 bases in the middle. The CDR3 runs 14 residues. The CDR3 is CASSAHGSYNEQFF. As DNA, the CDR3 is TGTGCCAGTAGTGCCCACGGGTCCTACAATGAGCAGTTCTTC.

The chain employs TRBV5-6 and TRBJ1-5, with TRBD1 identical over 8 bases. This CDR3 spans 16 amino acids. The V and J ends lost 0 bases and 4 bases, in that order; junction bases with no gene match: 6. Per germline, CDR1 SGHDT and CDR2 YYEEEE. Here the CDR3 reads CASSLGWTGKNQPQHF. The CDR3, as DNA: TGTGCCAGCAGCTTGGGGTGGACAGGGAAAAATCAGCCCCAGCATTTT.

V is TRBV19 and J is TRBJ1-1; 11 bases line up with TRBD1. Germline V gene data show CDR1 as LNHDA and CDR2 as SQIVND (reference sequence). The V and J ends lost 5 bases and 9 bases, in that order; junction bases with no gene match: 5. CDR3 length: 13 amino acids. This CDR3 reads CASSLLDRGQAFF. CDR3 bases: TGTGCCAGTAGTTTACTGGACAGGGGGCAAGCTTTCTTT.

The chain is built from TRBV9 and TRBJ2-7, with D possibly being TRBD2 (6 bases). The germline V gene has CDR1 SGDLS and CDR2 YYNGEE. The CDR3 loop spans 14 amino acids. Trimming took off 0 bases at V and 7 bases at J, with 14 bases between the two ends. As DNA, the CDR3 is TGTGCCAGCAGCGTAGGTGCGGGGACTGGGGAGCAGTACTTC. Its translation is CASSVGAGTGEQYF.

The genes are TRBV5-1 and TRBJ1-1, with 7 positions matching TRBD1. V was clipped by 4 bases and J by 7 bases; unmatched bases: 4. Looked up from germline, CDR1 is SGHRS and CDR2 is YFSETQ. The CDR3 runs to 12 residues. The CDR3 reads CASSGQVDEAFF. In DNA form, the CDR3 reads TGCGCCAGCAGCGGACAGGTGGATGAAGCTTTCTTT.

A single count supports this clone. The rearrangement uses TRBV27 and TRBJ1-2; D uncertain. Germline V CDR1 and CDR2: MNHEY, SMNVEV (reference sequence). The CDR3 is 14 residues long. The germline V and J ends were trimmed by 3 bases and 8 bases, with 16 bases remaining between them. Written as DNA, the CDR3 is TGTGCCAGCAGTTTGAACGGGCGGGGAGGAGGCTACACCTTC. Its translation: CASSLNGRGGGYTF.

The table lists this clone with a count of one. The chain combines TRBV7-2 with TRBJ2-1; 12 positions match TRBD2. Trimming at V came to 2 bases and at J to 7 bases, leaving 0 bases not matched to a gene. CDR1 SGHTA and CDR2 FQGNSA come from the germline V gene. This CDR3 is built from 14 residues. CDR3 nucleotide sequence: TGTGCCAGCAGCTTAACTAGCGGGAGGAATGAGCAGTTCTTC. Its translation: CASSLTSGRNEQFF.

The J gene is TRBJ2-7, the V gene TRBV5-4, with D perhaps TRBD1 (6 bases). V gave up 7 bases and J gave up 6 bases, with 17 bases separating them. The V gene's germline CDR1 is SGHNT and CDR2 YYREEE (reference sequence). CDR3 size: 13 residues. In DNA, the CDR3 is TGTGCCAGCTCTAACACAGGGTTCGGCGAGCAGTACTTC. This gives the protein CASSNTGFGEQYF.

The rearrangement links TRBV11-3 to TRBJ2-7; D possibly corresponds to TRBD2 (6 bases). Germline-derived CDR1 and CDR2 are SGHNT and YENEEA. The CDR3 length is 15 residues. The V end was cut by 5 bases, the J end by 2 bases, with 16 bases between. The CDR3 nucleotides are TGTGCCAGCAGCACTTTGTGGGAGGCAACCTACGAGCAGTACTTC. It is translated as CASSTLWEATYEQYF.

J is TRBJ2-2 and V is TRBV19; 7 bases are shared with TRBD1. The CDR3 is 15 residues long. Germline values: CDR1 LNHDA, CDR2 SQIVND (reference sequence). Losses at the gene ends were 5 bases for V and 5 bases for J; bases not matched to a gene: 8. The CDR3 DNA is TGTGCCAGTAGTTCCAAGGGGGCGCGAACCGGGGAGCTGTTTTTT. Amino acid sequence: CASSSKGARTGELFF.

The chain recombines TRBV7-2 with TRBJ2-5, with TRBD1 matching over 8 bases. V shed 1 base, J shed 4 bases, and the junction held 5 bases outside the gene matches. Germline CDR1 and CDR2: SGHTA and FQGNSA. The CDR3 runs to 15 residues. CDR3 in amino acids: CASSLGQGSIETQYF. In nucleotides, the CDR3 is TGTGCCAGCAGCTTAGGACAGGGGTCCATAGAGACCCAGTACTTC.

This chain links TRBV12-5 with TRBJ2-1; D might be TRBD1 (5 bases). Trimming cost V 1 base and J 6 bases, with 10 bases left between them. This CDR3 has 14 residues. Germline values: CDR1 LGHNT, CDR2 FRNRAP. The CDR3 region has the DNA TGTGCTAGTGGTTTGGACGGACACCGCAATGAGCAGTTCTTC. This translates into CASGLDGHRNEQFF.

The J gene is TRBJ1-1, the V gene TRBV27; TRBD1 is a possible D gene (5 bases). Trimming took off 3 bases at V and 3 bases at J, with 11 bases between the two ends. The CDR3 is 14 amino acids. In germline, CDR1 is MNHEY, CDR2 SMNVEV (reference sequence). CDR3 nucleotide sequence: TGTGCCAGCAGTTTTGGGGGGAGTCACACTGAAGCTTTCTTT. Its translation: CASSFGGSHTEAFF.

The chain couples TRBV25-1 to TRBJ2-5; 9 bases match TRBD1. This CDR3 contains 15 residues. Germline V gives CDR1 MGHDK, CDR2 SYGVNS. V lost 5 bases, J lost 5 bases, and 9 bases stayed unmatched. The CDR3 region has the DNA TGTGCCAGCAGTCGTCCGGGACAGGGTGGGGAGACCCAGTACTTC. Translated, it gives CASSRPGQGGETQYF.